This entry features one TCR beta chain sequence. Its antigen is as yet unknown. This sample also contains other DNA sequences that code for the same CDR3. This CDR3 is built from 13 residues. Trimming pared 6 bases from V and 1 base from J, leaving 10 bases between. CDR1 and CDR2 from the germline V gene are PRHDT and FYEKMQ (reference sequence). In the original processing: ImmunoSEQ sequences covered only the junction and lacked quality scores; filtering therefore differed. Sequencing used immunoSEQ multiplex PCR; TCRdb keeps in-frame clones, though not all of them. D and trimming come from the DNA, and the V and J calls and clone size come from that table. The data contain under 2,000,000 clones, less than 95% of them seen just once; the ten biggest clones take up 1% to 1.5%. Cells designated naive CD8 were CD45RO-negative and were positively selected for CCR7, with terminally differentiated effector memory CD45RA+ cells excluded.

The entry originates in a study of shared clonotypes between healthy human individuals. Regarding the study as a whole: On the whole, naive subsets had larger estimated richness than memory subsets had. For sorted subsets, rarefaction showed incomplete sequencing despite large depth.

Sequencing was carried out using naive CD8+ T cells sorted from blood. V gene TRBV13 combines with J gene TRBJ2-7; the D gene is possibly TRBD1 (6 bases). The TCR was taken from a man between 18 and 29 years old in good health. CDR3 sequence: CASSITGSYEQYF. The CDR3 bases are TGTGCCAGCAGTATTACAGGGTCCTACGAGCAGTACTTC.